These 20 T cell receptor beta chains share one sample of origin, sequenced in a study of blood T cell repertoires in COVID-19 (TCRdb year 2020). The library was prepared using the immunoSEQ multiplex PCR assay. TCRdb took over this immuneACCESS table, retaining in-frame rearrangements with V and J assigned. Such tables are incomplete; in checked studies, under half of the missing clones stem from an unresolved V gene, and the remainder is unexplained. This sample gives about 220,000 clones in total; around 87% of them show up just once. Approximately 3.8% of the sample comes from the top ten. The specimen was PBMCs or T cells enriched from blood (not recorded which). These receptors were taken from a young woman in a cohort exposed to, infected with or recovered from COVID-19 (not recorded which).

This chain uses TRBV5-1 with TRBJ2-1; 7 bases are a match to TRBD2. The CDR3 extends over 14 amino acids. V trimming: 0 bases; J trimming: 7 bases; junction bases outside the gene matches: 4. The V gene's germline CDR1 is SGHRS and CDR2 YFSETQ. DNA of the CDR3: TGCGCCAGCAGCTTGGGGTCTAGCGGTAATGAGCAGTTCTTC. Amino acids: CASSLGSSGNEQFF.

The chain combines TRBV28 with TRBJ1-2, with a weak D call TRBD1 (6 bases). The V and J ends lost 3 bases and 4 bases respectively, with 12 bases between them. This CDR3 is built from 14 residues. The V gene's germline CDR1 is MDHEN and CDR2 SYDVKM. The CDR3 nucleotides are TGTGCCAGCAGTTTGGGGGGGCGAGGCTATGGCTACACCTTC. Protein product: CASSLGGRGYGYTF.

The chain recombines TRBV27 with TRBJ1-2; D is unresolved. Trimming cost V 4 bases and J 7 bases, with 10 bases left between them. The CDR3 has 12 amino acids. The germline V gene encodes CDR1 MNHEY and CDR2 SMNVEV (reference sequence). The CDR3: CASSSTDGGYTF. CDR3 DNA: TGTGCCAGCAGTTCGACTGATGGTGGCTACACCTTC.

The gene calls are TRBV3-1 (or the pseudogene TRBV3-2) and TRBJ2-3; TRBD2 is a possible D gene (5 bases). V lost 4 bases to trimming and J lost 2 bases, with 19 bases between them. This CDR3 has 17 residues. CDR1 is LGHDT and CDR2 is YNNKEL in the germline V gene (reference sequence). The CDR3 sequence: CASSPTRTLPNTDTQYF. The CDR3 nucleotides read TGTGCCAGCAGCCCTACCCGGACTCTACCTAACACAGATACGCAGTATTTT.

The J gene is TRBJ2-7, the V gene TRBV18; 12 bases line up with TRBD1. Trimming removed 3 bases from V and 10 bases from J; junction bases left unmatched: 7. The CDR3 runs to 14 residues. Germline V lookup: CDR1 KGHSH, CDR2 LQKENI. As DNA, the CDR3 is TGTGCCAGCTCACCGCCGGGACAGGGGGCTAGTCAGTACTTC. Translating gives CASSPPGQGASQYF.

The chain's CDR3 is CASSVDEGAWGDEQFF. In DNA form, the CDR3 reads TGTGCCAGCAGCGTAGATGAGGGAGCTTGGGGGGATGAGCAGTTCTTC. V usage is TRBV9 and J usage is TRBJ2-1; tentatively, D is TRBD2 (6 bases). The CDR3 runs to 16 residues. V was cut by 0 bases and J by 8 bases, with 18 bases left in between. CDR1 SGDLS and CDR2 YYNGEE come from the germline V gene. The whole variable domain, remainder taken from reference TRBV9 and TRBJ2-1, is DSGVTQTPKHLITATGQRVTLRCSPRSGDLSVYWYQQSLDQGLQFLIQYYNGEERAKGNILERFSAQQFPDLHSELNLSSLELGDSALYFCASSVDEGAWGDEQFFGPGTRLTVL.

This clone was found once. The chain has TRBV10-3 and TRBJ2-7; 8 bases agree with TRBD2. The CDR3 covers 17 residues. After removal of 4 bases from V and 3 bases from J, the junction contained 14 bases not matched to a gene. Per germline, CDR1 ENHRY and CDR2 SYGVKD. Here the CDR3 reads CAISAPGLAEAFYEQYF. CDR3 sequence (DNA): TGTGCCATCAGTGCCCCCGGACTAGCCGAAGCCTTCTACGAGCAGTACTTC.

The chain links TRBV5-4 to TRBJ2-3, with 7 bases lining up with TRBD1. The CDR3 contains 14 residues. V lost 2 bases and J lost 4; bases outside the gene matches: 4. CDR1 SGHNT and CDR2 YYREEE come from the germline V gene (reference sequence). CDR3 region: CASSLQGPADTQYF. DNA of the CDR3: TGTGCCAGCAGCTTACAGGGGCCCGCAGATACGCAGTATTTT.

The DNA of the CDR3 is TGTGCCAGCAGCCTCACGACAGGCATTTATGAAGCTTTCTTT. Its translation is CASSLTTGIYEAFF. The chain is built from TRBV7-8 and TRBJ1-1; D might be TRBD1 (6 bases). The germline V gene encodes CDR1 SGHVS and CDR2 FQNEAQ. Trimming removed 5 bases at V and 7 bases at J, with 17 bases between. This CDR3 is 14 amino acids long.

This clone was picked up one time. This chain links TRBV27 with TRBJ2-7; 8 nucleotides agree with TRBD1. After removal of 2 bases from V and 4 bases from J, the junction contained 1 base not matched to a gene. The CDR3 runs 13 residues. Germline V CDR1 and CDR2: MNHEY, SMNVEV (reference sequence). In DNA form, the CDR3 reads TGTGCCAGCAGTTTAGGGACAGGTTACGAGCAGTACTTC. Translation: CASSLGTGYEQYF.

J is TRBJ1-6 and V is TRBV7-3; 9 nucleotides agree with TRBD1. With V trimmed by 6 bases and J by 5 bases, 8 bases remained unmatched. The CDR3 length is 16 residues. Germline CDR1 and CDR2: SGHTA and FQGTGA. CDR3 loop: CASSSGTGGNNSPLHF. CDR3 nucleotide sequence: TGTGCCAGCAGTTCCGGCACAGGGGGCAATAATTCACCCCTCCACTTT.

The genes are TRBV18 and TRBJ2-3; 12 bases are a match to TRBD2. Germline V gives CDR1 KGHSH, CDR2 LQKENI. V dropped 0 bases and J dropped 3; count of bases not matched to a gene: 1. The length of the CDR3 is 16 residues. In DNA form, the CDR3 reads TGTGCCAGCTCACCACCCCTAGCGGGAGGGACAGATACGCAGTATTTT. It yields the protein CASSPPLAGGTDTQYF.

The rearrangement links TRBV11-2 to TRBJ2-1, with 7 bases identical to TRBD2. Germline V gene data show CDR1 as SGHAT and CDR2 as FQNNGV. This CDR3 region has 15 residues. The V and J ends lost 5 bases and 4 bases, in that order; junction bases with no gene match: 8. In DNA form, the CDR3 reads TGTGCCAGCAGCCCGAGGGAGGGTGGTTACAATGAGCAGTTCTTC. This sequence encodes CASSPREGGYNEQFF.

In its sample, this clone was seen once. This sequence joins TRBV11-3 and TRBJ2-1; D gene ambiguous. Germline CDR1 is SGHNT and CDR2 is YENEEA. Trimming removed 0 bases at V and 7 bases at J, with 7 bases between. This CDR3 has 13 residues. Here the CDR3 reads CASSLERPNEQFF. The CDR3, as DNA: TGTGCCAGCAGCTTAGAGCGCCCAAATGAGCAGTTCTTC.

The rearrangement joins TRBV6-5 to TRBJ1-1, with D unresolved. The V and J ends lost 2 bases and 5 bases respectively, with 12 bases between them. The CDR3 has 14 amino acids. The germline CDR1 and CDR2 sequences are MNHEY and SVGAGI. CDR3: CASSYGESVTEAFF. CDR3 coding DNA: TGTGCCAGCAGTTACGGTGAATCGGTTACTGAAGCTTTCTTT.

This clone was counted a single time. The J gene is TRBJ2-3, the V gene TRBV7-9; 11 nucleotides agree with TRBD2. Germline CDR1 SEHNR, CDR2 FQNEAQ (reference sequence). There are 17 residues in the CDR3. V shed 6 bases and J 7 bases; nucleotides not matched to a gene: 15. The CDR3 bases are TGTGCCAGCAGGCCGGATGAAGGACTAGCGGGCCTCCATACGCAGTATTTT. Translating gives CASRPDEGLAGLHTQYF. The variable domain in full, completed from reference TRBV7-9 and TRBJ2-3, reads DTGVSQNPRHKITKRGQNVTFRCDPISEHNRLYWYRQTLGQGPEFLTYFQNEAQLEKSRLLSDRFSAERPKGSFSTLEIQRTEQGDSAMYLCASRPDEGLAGLHTQYFGPGTRLTVL.

V and J are TRBV15 and TRBJ1-2; D not resolved. The CDR3 has 15 amino acids. Germline CDR1 is LNHNV and CDR2 is YYDKDF (reference sequence). V gave up 1 base and J gave up 0 bases, with 9 bases separating them. The CDR3 region has the DNA TGTGCCACCAGCAGAGCGAACAAAGCTAACTATGGCTACACCTTC. This translates into CATSRANKANYGYTF.

The DNA of the CDR3 is TGTGCCACCAGTGATTTGCACAGGACAGGGGTCCACGAGCAGTACTTC. Translating gives CATSDLHRTGVHEQYF. The rearrangement links TRBV24-1 to TRBJ2-7; 9 nucleotides line up with TRBD1. CDR1 is KGHDR and CDR2 is SFDVKD in the germline V gene. The CDR3 has 16 residues. Unmatched junction bases numbered 7, after V lost 0 bases and J lost 5 bases.

This chain links TRBV7-3 with TRBJ2-1, with 11 positions matching TRBD2. Looked up from germline, CDR1 is SGHTA and CDR2 is FQGTGA. This CDR3 spans 16 amino acids. With 4 bases clipped from V and 9 bases from J, the junction kept 11 bases outside the gene matches. The CDR3 region has the DNA TGTGCCAGCAGCTCAGCCCTAGCGGGGGGCTTAAGTGAGCAGTTCTTC. Translating it yields CASSSALAGGLSEQFF.

The CDR3 region is CASSPSTRGAGYGYTF. The CDR3 DNA sequence: TGTGCCAGCTCACCTTCAACCCGGGGTGCGGGCTATGGCTACACCTTC. The rearrangement joins TRBV18 to TRBJ1-2; D is unresolved. Germline V CDR1 and CDR2: KGHSH, LQKENI. This CDR3 spans 16 amino acids. V lost 3 bases to trimming and J lost 4 bases, with 18 bases between them.